This T cell receptor (beta chain) was captured by sequencing in a study of shared T cell receptors in the human thymus. TCRdb's copy holds only in-frame clones and misses some; the assay was immunoSEQ multiplex PCR. The sample has hundreds of thousands of clones; approximately 89% are singletons. This clone has just one count. Germline assignment: CDR1 MDHEN and CDR2 SYDVKM. The germline V and J ends were trimmed by 6 bases and 2 bases, with 16 bases remaining between them. The CDR3 length is 15 residues. The same data also went into a second study, on human thymus T cells. Per that paper: Donors were healthy Finnish infants having corrective surgery for congenital heart defects. Resected material from corrective heart surgery provided the thymus tissue analysed. Thymic and blood repertoires appeared to carry a bias in their V and J gene usage. Related research reported highly overlapping thymic repertoires among unrelated individuals.

Sequencing was done on a sample of thymocytes. The chain joins TRBV28 to TRBJ1-2; D might be TRBD1 (5 bases). This sequence originates from a boy in the first two years of life with a congenital heart defect. CDR3 in DNA: TGTGCCAGCAGACACGGGACTGCAATAAACTATGGCTACACCTTC. Protein: CASRHGTAINYGYTF.